This T cell receptor (beta chain) was documented in a study of shared clonotypes between healthy human individuals. Only in-frame clones appear in the TCRdb table, and some are missing; sequencing was by immunoSEQ multiplex PCR. The table lists roughly 2.2 million clones, 85% to 95% of them singletons, with under 0.45% in the top ten. Trimming cost V 7 bases and J 2 bases, with 12 bases left between them. Germline CDR1 reads MDHEN; CDR2 reads SYDVKM. The CDR3 consists of 14 residues. Material: naive CD4+ T cells from PBMCs. The subset denotes: CD45RA+ positively selected. This TCR was recovered from a man aged 18 to 29 in good health. Some clones in this sample may be carry-over from other donors' samples. The chain links TRBV28 to TRBJ2-4; D is possibly TRBD2 (6 bases). The CDR3 bases are TGTGCCAGCACCCCAGGAGGGCCCAAAAACATTCAGTACTTC. Translating it yields CASTPGGPKNIQYF. Full variable domain (rest looked up from reference TRBV28 and TRBJ2-4): DVKVTQSSRYLVKRTGEKVFLECVQDMDHENMFWYRQDPGLGLRLIYFSYDVKMKEKGDIPEGYSVSREKKERFSLILESASTNQTSMYLCASTPGGPKNIQYFGAGTRLSVL.